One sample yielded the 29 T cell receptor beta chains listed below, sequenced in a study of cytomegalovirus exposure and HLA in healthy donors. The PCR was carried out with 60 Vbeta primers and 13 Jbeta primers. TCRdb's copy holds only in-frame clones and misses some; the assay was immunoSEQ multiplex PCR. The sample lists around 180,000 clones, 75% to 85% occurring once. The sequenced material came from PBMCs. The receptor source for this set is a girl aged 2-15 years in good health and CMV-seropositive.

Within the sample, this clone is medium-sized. This CDR3 reads CASSLNTGELFF. The CDR3 DNA is TGTGCCAGCAGCCTCAACACCGGGGAGCTGTTTTTT. The chain uses TRBV7-3 and TRBJ2-2; D is ambiguous. Per the germline V gene, CDR1 is SGHTA and CDR2 is FQGTGA. V lost 5 bases and J lost 2, with 3 bases in between. The CDR3 is 12 residues long.

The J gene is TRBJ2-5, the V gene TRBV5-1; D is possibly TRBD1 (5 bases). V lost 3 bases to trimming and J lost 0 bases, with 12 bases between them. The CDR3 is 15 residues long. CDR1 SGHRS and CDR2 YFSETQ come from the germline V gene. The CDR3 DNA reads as TGCGCCAGCAGCTGGGGAACAGGTGACCAAGAGACCCAGTACTTC. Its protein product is CASSWGTGDQETQYF. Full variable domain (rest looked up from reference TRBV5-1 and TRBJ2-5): KAGVTQTPRYLIKTRGQQVTLSCSPISGHRSVSWYQQTPGQGLQFLFEYFSETQRNKGNFPGRFSGRQFSNSRSEMNVSTLELGDSALYLCASSWGTGDQETQYFGPGTRLLVL.

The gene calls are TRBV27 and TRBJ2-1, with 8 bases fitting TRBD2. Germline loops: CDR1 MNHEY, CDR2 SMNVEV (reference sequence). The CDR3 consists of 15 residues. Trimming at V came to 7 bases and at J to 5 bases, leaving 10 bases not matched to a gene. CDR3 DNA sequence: TGTGCCAGCATACCGGGACTAGGGTCCCACAATGAGCAGTTCTTC. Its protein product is CASIPGLGSHNEQFF.

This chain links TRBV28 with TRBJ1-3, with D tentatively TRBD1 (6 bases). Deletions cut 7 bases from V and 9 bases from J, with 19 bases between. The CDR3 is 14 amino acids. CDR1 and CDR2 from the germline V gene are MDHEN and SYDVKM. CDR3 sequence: CASKRGGPGGTIYF. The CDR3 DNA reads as TGTGCCAGCAAAAGGGGGGGCCCCGGGGGCACCATATATTTT.

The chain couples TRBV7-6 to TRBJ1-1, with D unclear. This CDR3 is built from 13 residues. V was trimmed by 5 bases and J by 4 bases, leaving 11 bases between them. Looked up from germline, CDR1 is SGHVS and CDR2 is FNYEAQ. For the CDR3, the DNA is TGTGCCAGCAGCGGAACTAGGGCCACTGAAGCTTTCTTT. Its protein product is CASSGTRATEAFF.

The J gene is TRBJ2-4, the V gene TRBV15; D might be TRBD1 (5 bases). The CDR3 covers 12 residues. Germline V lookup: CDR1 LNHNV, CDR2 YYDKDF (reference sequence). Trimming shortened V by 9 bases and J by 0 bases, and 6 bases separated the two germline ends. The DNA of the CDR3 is TGTGCCACGGGGCTAGCCAAAAACATTCAGTACTTC. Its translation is CATGLAKNIQYF.

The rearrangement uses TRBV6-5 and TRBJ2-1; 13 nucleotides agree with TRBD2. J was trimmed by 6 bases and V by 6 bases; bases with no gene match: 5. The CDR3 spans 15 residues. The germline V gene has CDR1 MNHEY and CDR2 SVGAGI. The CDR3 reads CASRWTSGRANEQFF. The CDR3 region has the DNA TGTGCCAGCAGGTGGACTAGCGGGAGAGCCAATGAGCAGTTCTTC.

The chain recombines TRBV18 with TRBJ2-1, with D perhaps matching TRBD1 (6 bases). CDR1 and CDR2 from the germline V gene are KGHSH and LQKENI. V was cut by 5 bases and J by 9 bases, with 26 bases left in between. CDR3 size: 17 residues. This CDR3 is CASSFRYEAGDWSEQFF. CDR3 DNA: TGTGCCAGCTCATTCCGTTATGAGGCAGGGGATTGGAGTGAGCAGTTCTTC.

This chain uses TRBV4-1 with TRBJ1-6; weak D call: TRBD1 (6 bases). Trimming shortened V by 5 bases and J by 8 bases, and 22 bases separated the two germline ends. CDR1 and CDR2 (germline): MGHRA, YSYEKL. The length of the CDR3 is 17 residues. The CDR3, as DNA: TGCGCCAGCAGCACCCAGGGAAACGGCAGGGGATATTCACCCCTCCACTTT. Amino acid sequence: CASSTQGNGRGYSPLHF.

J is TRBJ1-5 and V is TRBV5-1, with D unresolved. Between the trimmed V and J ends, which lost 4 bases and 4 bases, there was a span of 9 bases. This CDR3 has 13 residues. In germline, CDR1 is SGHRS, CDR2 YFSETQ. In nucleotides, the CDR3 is TGCGCCAGCAGCCCGGGGTTTAATCAGCCCCAGCATTTT. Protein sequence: CASSPGFNQPQHF.

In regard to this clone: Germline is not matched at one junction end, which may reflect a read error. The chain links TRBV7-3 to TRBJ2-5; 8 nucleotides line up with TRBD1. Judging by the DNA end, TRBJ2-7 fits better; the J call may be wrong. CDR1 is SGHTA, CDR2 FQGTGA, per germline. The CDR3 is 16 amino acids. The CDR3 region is CASSLTPGTGSYEQYF. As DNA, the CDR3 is TGTGCCAGCAGCCTAACTCCCGGGACAGGATCCTACGAGCAGTACTTC.

The CDR3 nucleotides read TGTGCCAGCAGCCAACGGGGGACAGGGTATTTT. This encodes CASSQRGTGYF. The chain recombines TRBV28 with TRBJ2-3; 8 bases map to TRBD1. The CDR3 runs to 11 residues. Germline CDR1 MDHEN, CDR2 SYDVKM. Trimming at V came to 6 bases and at J to 14 bases, leaving 7 bases not matched to a gene.

CDR3 amino acids: CASSFSPRTKYNYGYTF. CDR3 bases: TGTGCCAGCAGCTTTAGCCCGCGAACGAAGTATAACTATGGCTACACCTTC. The genes are TRBV7-3 and TRBJ1-2; D uncertain. The CDR3 consists of 17 residues. V was pared by 3 bases and J by 1 base, with 18 bases between. CDR1 is SGHTA and CDR2 is FQGTGA in the germline V gene.

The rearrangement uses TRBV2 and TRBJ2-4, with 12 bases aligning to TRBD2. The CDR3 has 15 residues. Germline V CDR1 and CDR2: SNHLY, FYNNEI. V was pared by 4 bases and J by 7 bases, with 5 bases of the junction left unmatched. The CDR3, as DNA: TGTGCCAGCAGTGGGACTAGCGGGAAAACGAACATTCAGTACTTC. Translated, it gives CASSGTSGKTNIQYF. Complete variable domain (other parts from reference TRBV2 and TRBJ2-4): EPEVTQTPSHQVTQMGQEVILRCVPISNHLYFYWYRQILGQKVEFLVSFYNNEISEKSEIFDDQFSVERPDGSNFTLKIRSTKLEDSAMYFCASSGTSGKTNIQYFGAGTRLSVL.

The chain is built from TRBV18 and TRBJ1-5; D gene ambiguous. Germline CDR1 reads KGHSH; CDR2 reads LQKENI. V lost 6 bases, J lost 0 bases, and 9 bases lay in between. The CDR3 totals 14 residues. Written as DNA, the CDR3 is TGTGCCAGCTCGCAAACTCATAGCAATCAGCCCCAGCATTTT. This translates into CASSQTHSNQPQHF.

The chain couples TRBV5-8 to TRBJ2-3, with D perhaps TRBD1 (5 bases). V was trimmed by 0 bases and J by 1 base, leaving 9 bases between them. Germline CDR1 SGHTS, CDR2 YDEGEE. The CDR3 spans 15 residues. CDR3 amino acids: CASSLGQGGTDTQYF. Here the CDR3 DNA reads TGTGCCAGCAGCTTGGGGCAGGGTGGCACAGATACGCAGTATTTT.

Here the CDR3 reads CATSYKAYSGNTIYF. The CDR3 DNA reads TGTGCCACCAGTTATAAAGCCTACTCTGGAAACACCATATATTTT. The genes are TRBV15 and TRBJ1-3, with unresolved D. There are 15 residues in the CDR3. V dropped 6 bases and J dropped 0 bases, with 12 bases sitting between them. Germline V lookup: CDR1 LNHNV, CDR2 YYDKDF (reference sequence).

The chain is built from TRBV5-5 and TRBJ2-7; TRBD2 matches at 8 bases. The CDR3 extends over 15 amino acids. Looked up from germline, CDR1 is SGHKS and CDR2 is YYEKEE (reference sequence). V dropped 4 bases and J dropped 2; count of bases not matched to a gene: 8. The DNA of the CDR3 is TGTGCCAGCAGCCCGGGAGGGGGGGGTACCTACGAGCAGTACTTC. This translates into CASSPGGGGTYEQYF.

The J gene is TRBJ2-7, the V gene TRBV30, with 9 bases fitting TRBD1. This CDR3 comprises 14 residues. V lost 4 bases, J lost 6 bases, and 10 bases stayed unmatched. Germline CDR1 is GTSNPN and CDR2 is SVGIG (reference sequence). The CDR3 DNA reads TGTGCCTGGACCGCTGGGACAGGGACACCCGAGCAGTACTTC. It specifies CAWTAGTGTPEQYF.

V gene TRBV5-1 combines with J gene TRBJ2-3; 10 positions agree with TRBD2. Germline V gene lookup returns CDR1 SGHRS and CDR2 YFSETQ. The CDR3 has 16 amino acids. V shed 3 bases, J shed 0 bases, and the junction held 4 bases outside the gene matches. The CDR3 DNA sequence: TGCGCCAGCAGCTACTCAGCGGGGGGGAGCACAGATACGCAGTATTTT. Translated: CASSYSAGGSTDTQYF.

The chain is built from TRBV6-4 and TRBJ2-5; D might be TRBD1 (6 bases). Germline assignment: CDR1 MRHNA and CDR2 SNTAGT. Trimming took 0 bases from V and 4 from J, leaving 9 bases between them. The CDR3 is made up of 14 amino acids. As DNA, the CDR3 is TGTGCCAGCAGTGACTCGATGGGGGCAGAGACCCAGTACTTC. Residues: CASSDSMGAETQYF.

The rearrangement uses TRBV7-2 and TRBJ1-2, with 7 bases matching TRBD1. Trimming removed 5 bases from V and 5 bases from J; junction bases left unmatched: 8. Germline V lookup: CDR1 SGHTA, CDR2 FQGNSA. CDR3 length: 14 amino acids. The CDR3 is CASSNDRVYYGYTF. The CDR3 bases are TGTGCCAGCAGCAACGACAGGGTGTATTATGGCTACACCTTC. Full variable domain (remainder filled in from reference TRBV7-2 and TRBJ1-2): GAGVSQSPSNKVTEKGKDVELRCDPISGHTALYWYRQSLGQGLEFLIYFQGNSAPDKSGLPSDRFSAERTGGSVSTLTIQRTQQEDSAVYLCASSNDRVYYGYTFGSGTRLTVV.

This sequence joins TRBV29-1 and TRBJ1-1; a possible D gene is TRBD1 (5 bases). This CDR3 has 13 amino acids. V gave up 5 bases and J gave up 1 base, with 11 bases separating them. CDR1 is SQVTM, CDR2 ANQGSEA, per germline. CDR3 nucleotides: TGCAGCGTTAGTGTGGGGGGGAACACTGAAGCTTTCTTT. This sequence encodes CSVSVGGNTEAFF.

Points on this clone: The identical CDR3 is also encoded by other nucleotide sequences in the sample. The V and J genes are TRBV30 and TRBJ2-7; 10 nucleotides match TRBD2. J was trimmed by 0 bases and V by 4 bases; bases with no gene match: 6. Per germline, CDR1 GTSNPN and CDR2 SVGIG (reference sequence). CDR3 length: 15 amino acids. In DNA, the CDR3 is TGTGCCTGGACCCCCGGACTAGCGGCCTCCTACGAGCAGTACTTC. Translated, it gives CAWTPGLAASYEQYF.

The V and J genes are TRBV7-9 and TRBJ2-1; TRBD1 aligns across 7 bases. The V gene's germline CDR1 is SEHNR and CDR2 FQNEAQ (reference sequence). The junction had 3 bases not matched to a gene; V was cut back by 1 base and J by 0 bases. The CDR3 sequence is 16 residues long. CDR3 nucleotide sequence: TGTGCCAGCAGCTTAGAATCAGGGGGCTCCTACAATGAGCAGTTCTTC. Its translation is CASSLESGGSYNEQFF.

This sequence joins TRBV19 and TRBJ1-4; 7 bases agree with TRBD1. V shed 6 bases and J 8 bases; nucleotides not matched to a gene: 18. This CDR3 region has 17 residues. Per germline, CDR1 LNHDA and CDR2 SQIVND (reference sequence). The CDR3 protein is CASRRGKLGTVREKLFF. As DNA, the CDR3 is TGTGCCAGTAGGAGGGGAAAACTGGGGACAGTGCGGGAAAAACTGTTTTTT.

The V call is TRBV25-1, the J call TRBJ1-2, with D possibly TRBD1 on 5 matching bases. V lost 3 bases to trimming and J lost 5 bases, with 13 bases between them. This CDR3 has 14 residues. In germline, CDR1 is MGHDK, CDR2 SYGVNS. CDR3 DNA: TGTGCCAGCAGTGATCGACTTCAGGGATATGGCTACACCTTC. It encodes CASSDRLQGYGYTF.

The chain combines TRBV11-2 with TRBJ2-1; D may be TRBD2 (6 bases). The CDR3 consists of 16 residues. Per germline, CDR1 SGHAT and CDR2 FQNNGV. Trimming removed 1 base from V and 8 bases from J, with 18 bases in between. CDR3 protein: CASSLAGVEALYEQFF. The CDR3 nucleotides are TGTGCCAGCAGCTTAGCGGGGGTGGAGGCCCTCTATGAGCAGTTCTTC.

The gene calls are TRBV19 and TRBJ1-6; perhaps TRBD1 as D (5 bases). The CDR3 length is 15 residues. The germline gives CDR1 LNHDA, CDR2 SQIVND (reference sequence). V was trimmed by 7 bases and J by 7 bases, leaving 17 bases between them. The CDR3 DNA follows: TGTGCCAGTACCCTCGGGGGTGTTGGAAATTCACCCCTCCACTTT. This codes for CASTLGGVGNSPLHF. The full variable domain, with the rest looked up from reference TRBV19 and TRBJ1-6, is DGGITQSPKYLFRKEGQNVTLSCEQNLNHDAMYWYRQDPGQGLRLIYYSQIVNDFQKGDIAEGYSVSREKKESFPLTVTSAQKNPTAFYLCASTLGGVGNSPLHFGNGTRLTVT.